Listed below are T cell receptor beta chains from one sample, sequenced in a study of immune evolution from preneoplasia to lung adenocarcinoma. TCRdb's copy holds only in-frame clones and misses some; the assay was immunoSEQ multiplex PCR. The data contain 30,000 to 45,000 clones, roughly 74% of them singletons. Sequencing input: FFPE invasive lung adenocarcinoma tissue. The receptors shown here come from a person in their sixties or seventies with lung adenocarcinoma. The CDR3 runs from the conserved cysteine through the conserved F or W. D genes are given only for firm matches. Rows give clone size only sometimes, using once, few, many, or a class for an expanded clone.

V,D,J,size,DNA,CDR3
TRBV5-1,.,TRBJ1-2,.,TGCGCCAGCAGCTCCCCGGAGCAGTCTTTCTATGGCTACACCTTC,CASSSPEQSFYGYTF
TRBV4-2,.,TRBJ2-2,.,TGTGCCAGCAGCCAATTCACAGCAACCGGGGAGCTGTTTTTT,CASSQFTATGELFF
TRBV5-1,.,TRBJ1-1,.,TGCGCCAGCAGCTTGGGTATGGTGAACACTGAAGCTTTCTTT,CASSLGMVNTEAFF
TRBV28,TRBD2,TRBJ2-1,.,TGTGCCAGCAGTTTATGGCCCGGACTAGCGGGTAACAATGAGCAGTTCTTC,CASSLWPGLAGNNEQFF
TRBV6-1,.,TRBJ2-4,.,TGTGCCAGCAAGGAAGCCAAAAACATTCAGTACTTC,CASKEAKNIQYF
TRBV10-1,.,TRBJ2-1,.,TGCGCCAGCAGCGGACAGTTCGTTGCCAATGAGCAGTTCTTC,CASSGQFVANEQFF
TRBV5-4,.,TRBJ2-3,.,TGTGCCAGCAGCTTGGGTGTTTCTACTAGCACAGATACGCAGTATTTT,CASSLGVSTSTDTQYF
TRBV19,TRBD2,TRBJ2-3,.,TGTGCGACTCAAAGAACTAGCGGGAGCGGGGCAGATACGCAGTATTTT,CATQRTSGSGADTQYF
TRBV19,.,TRBJ1-2,once,TGTGCCAGTAGTATGACAGCAAGCTTGGGCTATGGCTACACCTTC,CASSMTASLGYGYTF
TRBV10-1,TRBD1,TRBJ1-5,few,TGCGCCAGCAGTGAGGGGACAGGGGACCAGCCCCAGCATTTT,CASSEGTGDQPQHF
TRBV6-1,.,TRBJ2-2,.,TGTGCCAGCATTGACGGAGAGAGGCACGCCGGGGAGCTGTTTTTT,CASIDGERHAGELFF
TRBV9,.,TRBJ2-1,.,TGTGCCAGCAGCGCCTTCTTTGGAGAGCAGTTCTTC,CASSAFFGEQFF
TRBV5-1,.,TRBJ2-7,.,TGCGCCAGCAGCTTCGGGGAAGGTTACAGGGAGGAGCAGTACTTC,CASSFGEGYREEQYF
TRBV5-1,.,TRBJ2-7,few,TGCGCCAGCAGCTTGGGGAGCCATAGTAGGGAGCAGTACTTC,CASSLGSHSREQYF